The source of this T cell receptor beta chain is a study of response to subunit inactivated influenza vaccine (dated by TCRdb to the late 2010s). With regard to the full study: Deep quantitative T cell receptor repertoire profiling was used in the study to track responses to a trivalent subunit inactivated influenza vaccine. Overall results and qualifications from the work: The authors suggested that each seasonal influenza vaccination may recruit only a limited number of new T cells.

From the germline V gene (reference sequence), CDR1 is MNHEY and CDR2 is SMNVEV. Trimming at the junction amounts to 2 bases on V and 1 base on J, and the germline ends lie 9 bases apart. The CDR3 has 14 amino acids, counting the end cysteine and phenylalanine. Left in the record is the CDR3 DNA by itself, 42 bases read in frame from the first base. This clonotype has at least ten counts. It lacks a known antigen. No base qualities exist here, and no much larger clone lies one base off it. Library preparation was by RT-PCR. The sequencer was an Illumina HiSeq 2500. The public reads were run again by TCRdb, first through fastp at Q25 and then through MiXCR, and only productive beta chains were kept. A single entry per CDR3 protein holds the most common genes and DNA from its merged rows. A total of 490,000 or so distinct CDR3 sequences appear in this sample, 7.5% to 8.5% of them only once. 10% to 15% of the sample is held by the ten biggest clonotypes.

Recombination connected TRBV27 to TRBJ2-7; the D gene remains uncertain. This TCR came from a man aged 50 to 69 who received an inactivated influenza vaccine. Donor details come from another sample of the same person, matched by shared clones. This specimen consisted of PBMCs from blood, obtained 23 months after vaccination. CDR3 reads: CASSLRPLSYEQYF. The DNA reads as follows: TGTGCCAGCAGTTTAAGGCCCCTTTCCTACGAGCAGTACTTC.